These 23 T cell receptor beta chains were all obtained from the same sample, sequenced in a study of OX40 agonist ivuxolimab in advanced cancers. Data came from immunoSEQ multiplex PCR; TCRdb stores just in-frame clones and leaves some out. Here the sample spans around 35,000 clones, under 90% being singletons. The specimen was CD4+ or CD8+ T cells sorted from blood, collected in a trial of the OX40 agonist ivuxolimab. Receptor source: an adult with an advanced solid tumor such as melanoma, head and neck, liver or kidney cancer.

The chain carries TRBV11-2 and TRBJ1-3; D unresolved. CDR3 length equals 15 residues. V was clipped by 3 bases and J by 0 bases, with 9 bases between them. Germline assignment: CDR1 SGHAT and CDR2 FQNNGV. The DNA of the CDR3 is TGTGCCAGCAGCTTCGTGGGAAGCTCTGGAAACACCATATATTTT. Amino acids: CASSFVGSSGNTIYF.

This chain joins TRBV18 and TRBJ2-1; D unresolved. Trimming removed 6 bases from V and 10 bases from J, with 13 bases in between. The CDR3 has 12 amino acids. Germline V gene lookup returns CDR1 KGHSH and CDR2 LQKENI. CDR3 loop: CASSPTGGEQFF. The CDR3, as DNA: TGTGCCAGCTCCCCTACCGGCGGCGAGCAGTTCTTC.

The chain employs TRBV6-5 and TRBJ1-5; 8 nucleotides align to TRBD1. The CDR3 is made up of 12 amino acids. CDR1 MNHEY and CDR2 SVGAGI come from the germline V gene. Losses at the gene ends were 5 bases for V and 6 bases for J; bases not matched to a gene: 0. CDR3 sequence reads: CASSTGGQPQHF. The DNA of the CDR3 is TGTGCCAGCAGTACAGGGGGTCAGCCCCAGCATTTT.

The chain is built from TRBV18 and TRBJ1-1, with D possibly matching TRBD1 (6 bases). This CDR3 has 15 residues. Trimming cost V 4 bases and J 3 bases, with 15 bases left between them. Germline V gives CDR1 KGHSH, CDR2 LQKENI. The CDR3 DNA reads as TGTGCCAGCTCACTCCACACAGGGCCCGACACTGAAGCTTTCTTT. Protein product: CASSLHTGPDTEAFF. Full variable domain (rest looked up from reference TRBV18 and TRBJ1-1): NAGVMQNPRHLVRRRGQEARLRCSPMKGHSHVYWYRQLPEEGLKFMVYLQKENIIDESGMPKERFSAEFPKEGPSILRIQQVVRGDSAAYFCASSLHTGPDTEAFFGQGTRLTVV.

CDR3 coding DNA: TGTGCCAGCAGCATATTGAACACTGAAGCTTTCTTT. Protein: CASSILNTEAFF. This sequence joins TRBV7-9 and TRBJ1-1; D call uncertain. The CDR3 is 12 amino acids. Germline V gives CDR1 SEHNR, CDR2 FQNEAQ (reference sequence). The ends were cut back, 5 bases at V and 0 bases at J, with 4 bases in the middle. Complete variable domain (other parts from reference TRBV7-9 and TRBJ1-1): DTGVSQNPRHKITKRGQNVTFRCDPISEHNRLYWYRQTLGQGPEFLTYFQNEAQLEKSRLLSDRFSAERPKGSFSTLEIQRTEQGDSAMYLCASSILNTEAFFGQGTRLTVV.

The V call is TRBV7-9, the J call TRBJ1-4; TRBD1 is a possible D gene (5 bases). The CDR3 loop spans 15 amino acids. The V gene lost 3 bases and the J gene lost 3 bases, with 11 bases spanning the gap. Per the germline V gene, CDR1 is SEHNR and CDR2 is FQNEAQ (reference sequence). The CDR3 bases are TGTGCCAGCAGCTTTGGTGGGGGATCTAATGAAAAACTGTTTTTT. Its translation: CASSFGGGSNEKLFF.

The rearrangement joins TRBV28 to TRBJ2-7; the D is unclear. Trimming stripped 7 bases from V and 3 bases from J, with 10 bases between. The CDR3 sequence is 12 residues long. In germline, CDR1 is MDHEN, CDR2 SYDVKM. The CDR3 here is CASTDPNYEQYF. For the CDR3, the DNA is TGTGCCAGCACCGACCCCAACTACGAGCAGTACTTC.

The V and J genes are TRBV27 and TRBJ2-2; 10 nucleotides match TRBD1. This CDR3 has 15 residues. V dropped 6 bases and J dropped 5; count of bases not matched to a gene: 6. The germline V gene has CDR1 MNHEY and CDR2 SMNVEV (reference sequence). DNA for the CDR3: TGTGCCAGCAGCCCCCGGGACAGGGGAACCGGGGAGCTGTTTTTT. Its translation is CASSPRDRGTGELFF.

The V and J genes are TRBV5-1 and TRBJ1-6, with D maybe TRBD1 (5 bases). The germline V and J ends were trimmed by 0 bases and 9 bases, with 16 bases remaining between them. Germline V gives CDR1 SGHRS, CDR2 YFSETQ. CDR3 size: 16 residues. This chain's CDR3 is CASSLAGDPGLSPLHF. The CDR3, as DNA: TGCGCCAGCAGCTTGGCCGGTGACCCAGGGCTTTCACCCCTCCACTTT.

This chain connects TRBV12-2 to TRBJ1-5; the table's D call of TRBD1 was not tested on the DNA. TRBV12-2 is labeled a pseudogene. The CDR3 sequence is 18 residues long. The CDR3 loop is CASRFLMGVTPGGQPQHF. The CDR3 bases are TGTGCAAGTCGCTTTCTGATGGGTGTGACCCCAGGGGGTCAGCCCCAGCATTTT.

The table lists this clone with a few counts. Other nucleotide sequences in the sample specify the same CDR3. The chain uses TRBV7-2 and TRBJ2-7, with a possible D match to TRBD2 (6 bases). Germline V gene lookup returns CDR1 SGHTA and CDR2 FQGNSA. V lost 5 bases, J lost 0 bases, and 14 bases lay in between. This CDR3 region has 15 residues. The CDR3 sequence: CASSLNGGSSYEQYF. DNA of the CDR3: TGTGCCAGCAGCCTTAATGGGGGGAGCTCCTACGAGCAGTACTTC.

V usage is TRBV7-2 and J usage is TRBJ2-3; possible D gene TRBD2, 5 bases. Trimming took off 5 bases at V and 5 bases at J, with 23 bases between the two ends. CDR1 is SGHTA, CDR2 FQGNSA, per germline. This CDR3 region has 17 residues. In nucleotides, the CDR3 is TGTGCCAGCAGCCTAGGTGGTTGGGAGAGGGAAGGAGATACGCAGTATTTT. Translation gives CASSLGGWEREGDTQYF.

The chain uses TRBV2 and TRBJ1-1; D perhaps matches TRBD1 (5 bases). The CDR3 extends over 14 amino acids. Trimming stripped 9 bases from V and 4 bases from J, with 18 bases between. The germline CDR1 and CDR2 sequences are SNHLY and FYNNEI. This CDR3 reads CASEVQGGSTEAFF. The CDR3 DNA follows: TGTGCCAGTGAAGTCCAGGGCGGGAGCACTGAAGCTTTCTTT.

This clone came up once. The V and J genes are TRBV7-8 and TRBJ1-2; a weak D match, TRBD1 (5 bases). Germline CDR1 is SGHVS and CDR2 is FQNEAQ. The V gene lost 1 base and the J gene lost 4 bases, with 16 bases spanning the gap. The CDR3 is made up of 16 amino acids. The DNA of the CDR3 is TGTGCCAGCAGCTTAGGGTGGGGACCGGCGATCTATGGCTACACCTTC. It codes for CASSLGWGPAIYGYTF.

The chain joins TRBV5-6 to TRBJ2-4; D ambiguous. The V gene lost 0 bases and the J gene lost 0 bases, with 7 bases spanning the gap. The CDR3 covers 15 residues. Germline V gene lookup returns CDR1 SGHDT and CDR2 YYEEEE. The DNA for the CDR3 is TGTGCCAGCAGCTTGGTCGGAAAAGCCAAAAACATTCAGTACTTC. Translated: CASSLVGKAKNIQYF. Based on the CDR3 plus reference TRBV5-6 and TRBJ2-4, the full variable domain is DAGVTQSPTHLIKTRGQQVTLRCSPKSGHDTVSWYQQALGQGPQFIFQYYEEEERQRGNFPDRFSGHQFPNYSSELNVNALLLGDSALYLCASSLVGKAKNIQYFGAGTRLSVL.

J is TRBJ2-3 and V is TRBV23-1, with D perhaps being TRBD1 or TRBD2 (5 bases each). TRBV23-1 is classed as an ORF, of uncertain function. Trimming removed 8 bases from V and 0 bases from J, with 21 bases in between. This CDR3 comprises 17 residues. This CDR3 is CASLRDRDPTSTDTQYF. CDR3 coding DNA: TGCGCCAGCCTCCGGGACCGGGACCCAACCAGCACAGATACGCAGTATTTT.

The chain is built from TRBV9 and TRBJ2-2, with D unclear. The length of the CDR3 is 15 residues. V was clipped by 1 base and J by 0 bases, with 7 bases between them. In germline, CDR1 is SGDLS, CDR2 YYNGEE. CDR3 sequence reads: CASSVRSTNTGELFF. The CDR3 DNA is TGTGCCAGCAGCGTACGTTCCACGAACACCGGGGAGCTGTTTTTT.

The chain uses TRBV12-5 and TRBJ2-3; no clear D. Germline-derived CDR1 and CDR2 are LGHNT and FRNRAP. The CDR3 extends over 11 amino acids. The germline V and J ends were trimmed by 6 bases and 6 bases, with 7 bases remaining between them. CDR3 loop: CASGVHDTQYF. CDR3 nucleotide sequence: TGTGCTAGTGGGGTACATGATACGCAGTATTTT. Combining the CDR3 with reference TRBV12-5 and TRBJ2-3 gives the whole variable domain DARVTQTPRHKVTEMGQEVTMRCQPILGHNTVFWYRQTMMQGLELLAYFRNRAPLDDSGMPKDRFSAEMPDATLATLKIQPSEPRDSAVYFCASGVHDTQYFGPGTRLTVL.

The chain recombines TRBV9 with TRBJ1-4; D gene ambiguous. CDR1 and CDR2 (germline): SGDLS, YYNGEE. The CDR3 runs 18 residues. V was clipped by 0 bases and J by 3 bases, with 18 bases between them. The CDR3 sequence is CASSVGPFPGGANEKLFF. The CDR3 nucleotides read TGTGCCAGCAGCGTAGGCCCGTTCCCAGGAGGAGCTAATGAAAAACTGTTTTTT.

The chain employs TRBV5-1 and TRBJ1-3, with D possibly matching TRBD1 (5 bases). Germline V gives CDR1 SGHRS, CDR2 YFSETQ. CDR3 size: 16 residues. V shed 2 bases and J shed 6 bases, with 18 bases lying between them. CDR3 bases: TGCGCCAGCAGCTTATGGTCCAGGGTGGATGAAAACACCATATATTTT. Protein: CASSLWSRVDENTIYF.

V and J are TRBV7-8 and TRBJ2-3, with D unresolved. Germline V gene data show CDR1 as SGHVS and CDR2 as FQNEAQ. Trimming removed 2 bases from V and 1 base from J, with 10 bases in between. CDR3 length: 15 amino acids. CDR3 sequence reads: CASSLLGGGTDTQYF. The CDR3 DNA follows: TGTGCCAGCAGCTTACTGGGCGGCGGCACAGATACGCAGTATTTT.

The CDR3 DNA sequence: TGTGCCAGCAGCTTAGTGAGCGGGGGCCCCTACAATGAGCAGTTCTTC. Translation gives CASSLVSGGPYNEQFF. The chain uses TRBV11-2 and TRBJ2-1; TRBD2 matches at 8 bases. The CDR3 spans 16 residues. Trimming took 1 base from V and 2 from J; bases not matched to a gene: 4. The germline V gene encodes CDR1 SGHAT and CDR2 FQNNGV.

J is TRBJ1-3 and V is TRBV5-3; D call uncertain. TRBV5-3 is placed among ORFs of uncertain function. CDR3 length equals 16 residues. With 0 bases removed from V and 0 bases from J, the gap between germline ends came to 10 bases. The CDR3 spells CARSLGPFISGNTIYF. The CDR3 nucleotides read TGTGCCAGAAGCTTGGGTCCGTTCATCTCTGGAAACACCATATATTTT.